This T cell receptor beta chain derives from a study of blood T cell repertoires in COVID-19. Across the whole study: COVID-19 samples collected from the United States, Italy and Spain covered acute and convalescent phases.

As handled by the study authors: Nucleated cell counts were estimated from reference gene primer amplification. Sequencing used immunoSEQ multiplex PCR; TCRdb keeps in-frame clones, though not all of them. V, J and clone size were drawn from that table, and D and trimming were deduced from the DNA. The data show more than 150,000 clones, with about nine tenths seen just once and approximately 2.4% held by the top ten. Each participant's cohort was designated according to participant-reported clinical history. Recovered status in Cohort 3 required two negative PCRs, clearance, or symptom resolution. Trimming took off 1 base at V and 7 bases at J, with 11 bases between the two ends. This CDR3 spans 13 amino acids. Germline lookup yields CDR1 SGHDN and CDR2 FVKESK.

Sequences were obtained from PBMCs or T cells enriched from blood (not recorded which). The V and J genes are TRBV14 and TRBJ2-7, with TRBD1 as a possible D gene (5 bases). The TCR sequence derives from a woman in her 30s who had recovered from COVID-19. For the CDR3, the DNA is TGTGCCAGCAGCCAAGTCCCAGGGTGGGAGCAGTACTTC. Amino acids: CASSQVPGWEQYF.